This is a list of T cell receptor beta chains from one sample in a study of T cell changes during pregnancy in multiple sclerosis. Only in-frame clones appear in the TCRdb table, and some are missing; sequencing was by immunoSEQ multiplex PCR. The sample carries about 40,000 clones, approximately 94% recorded once. This material consisted of CD4+ T cells from peripheral blood mononuclear cells, taken after pregnancy. The source is a female donor with multiple sclerosis, enrolled in a pregnancy study. CDR3s include the opening cysteine and the closing phenylalanine or tryptophan. The D gene is left open where the match is weak. Clone size appears in some rows only: once, few, many, or a class for an expanded clone.

v_gene: TRBV5-6
d_gene: TRBD1
j_gene: TRBJ1-6
abundance: NA
CDR3aa: CASSPGQGASPLHF
CDR3nt: TGTGCCAGCAGCCCCGGACAGGGAGCCTCACCCCTCCACTTT

v_gene: TRBV18
d_gene: TRBD1
j_gene: TRBJ2-1
abundance: few
CDR3aa: CASSPDRGPPLINEQFF
CDR3nt: TGTGCCAGCTCGCCGGACAGGGGGCCTCCCTTAATCAATGAGCAGTTCTTC

v_gene: TRBV7-2
d_gene: TRBD2
j_gene: TRBJ2-1
abundance: NA
CDR3aa: CASSHPGLAGSSSYNEQFF
CDR3nt: TGTGCCAGCAGCCACCCGGGACTAGCGGGGTCCAGCTCCTACAATGAGCAGTTCTTC

v_gene: TRBV5-5
d_gene: TRBD2
j_gene: TRBJ2-1
abundance: NA
CDR3aa: CASSRTSGGANEQFF
CDR3nt: TGTGCCAGCAGCCGTACTAGCGGGGGGGCAAATGAGCAGTTCTTC

v_gene: TRBV11-2
d_gene: NA
j_gene: TRBJ2-1
abundance: NA
CDR3aa: CASSRLASGREQFF
CDR3nt: TGTGCCAGCAGCCGCCTAGCCTCAGGGAGGGAGCAGTTCTTC

v_gene: TRBV25-1
d_gene: NA
j_gene: TRBJ1-6
abundance: NA
CDR3aa: CASSEYILSPLHF
CDR3nt: TGTGCCAGCAGTGAATATATTCTTTCACCCCTCCACTTT

v_gene: TRBV14
d_gene: NA
j_gene: TRBJ1-4
abundance: NA
CDR3aa: CASSQDPPGATNEKLFF
CDR3nt: TGTGCCAGCAGCCAAGATCCTCCAGGTGCAACTAATGAAAAACTGTTTTTT

v_gene: TRBV19
d_gene: TRBD1
j_gene: TRBJ2-5
abundance: NA
CDR3aa: CASSIGLQGRETQYF
CDR3nt: TGTGCCAGTAGTATCGGCTTACAGGGGAGAGAGACCCAGTACTTC

v_gene: TRBV30
d_gene: TRBD1
j_gene: TRBJ1-4
abundance: NA
CDR3aa: CAWSRPGGYEKLFF
CDR3nt: TGTGCCTGGAGTAGGCCAGGGGGTTATGAAAAACTGTTTTTT

v_gene: TRBV5-1
d_gene: NA
j_gene: TRBJ1-5
abundance: once
CDR3aa: CASRLDRSNQPQHF
CDR3nt: TGCGCCAGCAGGCTCGACAGATCCAATCAGCCCCAGCATTTT

v_gene: TRBV29-1
d_gene: NA
j_gene: TRBJ2-2
abundance: NA
CDR3aa: CSVVGGHGGELFF
CDR3nt: TGCAGCGTTGTGGGGGGGCATGGCGGGGAGCTGTTTTTT

v_gene: TRBV10-2
d_gene: NA
j_gene: TRBJ2-2
abundance: NA
CDR3aa: CASRVLPTGELFF
CDR3nt: TGCGCCAGCAGAGTTCTACCCACCGGGGAGCTGTTTTTT

v_gene: TRBV7-2
d_gene: NA
j_gene: TRBJ1-3
abundance: NA
CDR3aa: CASSLGGLGHSGNTIYF
CDR3nt: TGTGCCAGCAGCTTAGGGGGATTGGGGCACTCTGGAAACACCATATATTTT

v_gene: TRBV9
d_gene: NA
j_gene: TRBJ1-1
abundance: NA
CDR3aa: CASSVDSLNTEAFF
CDR3nt: TGTGCCAGCAGCGTAGACAGTCTGAACACTGAAGCTTTCTTT

v_gene: TRBV18
d_gene: NA
j_gene: TRBJ1-5
abundance: NA
CDR3aa: CASSPRFEGGNQPQHF
CDR3nt: TGTGCCAGCTCACCACGGTTCGAGGGGGGCAATCAGCCCCAGCATTTT

v_gene: TRBV11-2
d_gene: TRBD2
j_gene: TRBJ2-3
abundance: NA
CDR3aa: CASSLGGLAGGRYTQYF
CDR3nt: TGTGCCAGCAGCTTAGGTGGGCTAGCGGGGGGTCGGTATACGCAGTATTTT

v_gene: TRBV14
d_gene: NA
j_gene: TRBJ1-4
abundance: once
CDR3aa: CASSQLGWREKLFF
CDR3nt: TGTGCCAGCAGCCAGTTGGGCTGGCGTGAAAAACTGTTTTTT

v_gene: TRBV10-3
d_gene: TRBD1
j_gene: TRBJ1-2
abundance: NA
CDR3aa: CAISHTGTGVVGYTF
CDR3nt: TGTGCCATCAGTCATACCGGGACAGGGGTAGTTGGCTACACCTTC

v_gene: TRBV5-8
d_gene: TRBD1
j_gene: TRBJ2-7
abundance: NA
CDR3aa: CASSNRGRKHEQYF
CDR3nt: TGTGCCAGCAGCAACAGGGGCCGAAAGCACGAGCAGTACTTC

v_gene: TRBV6-5
d_gene: NA
j_gene: TRBJ2-6
abundance: NA
CDR3aa: CATIGSGANVLTF
CDR3nt: TGTGCCACAATAGGGAGTGGGGCCAACGTCCTGACTTTC

v_gene: TRBV5-1
d_gene: NA
j_gene: TRBJ2-1
abundance: NA
CDR3aa: CASSLVGGRGGFSEQFF
CDR3nt: TGCGCCAGCAGCTTGGTGGGGGGTAGGGGGGGCTTCAGTGAGCAGTTCTTC

v_gene: TRBV19
d_gene: NA
j_gene: TRBJ1-2
abundance: NA
CDR3aa: CASSAAQDYGYTF
CDR3nt: TGTGCCAGTAGTGCCGCGCAGGACTATGGCTACACCTTC

v_gene: TRBV7-9
d_gene: NA
j_gene: TRBJ1-1
abundance: NA
CDR3aa: CASSLETHNTEAFF
CDR3nt: TGTGCCAGCAGCTTAGAAACACATAACACTGAAGCTTTCTTT

v_gene: TRBV19
d_gene: NA
j_gene: TRBJ1-4
abundance: NA
CDR3aa: CASGPLEKLFF
CDR3nt: TGTGCCAGTGGCCCTCTGGAAAAACTGTTTTTT

v_gene: TRBV19
d_gene: TRBD2
j_gene: TRBJ2-1
abundance: NA
CDR3aa: CASRGFVAGGDYNEQFF
CDR3nt: TGTGCCAGTAGGGGTTTCGTAGCGGGGGGGGATTACAATGAGCAGTTCTTC

v_gene: TRBV29-1
d_gene: NA
j_gene: TRBJ1-1
abundance: NA
CDR3aa: CSILQGLGALNTEAFF
CDR3nt: TGCAGCATCCTCCAGGGGCTGGGGGCCTTGAACACTGAAGCTTTCTTT

v_gene: TRBV5-4
d_gene: TRBD1
j_gene: TRBJ2-1
abundance: NA
CDR3aa: CASSQGQGYDEQFF
CDR3nt: TGTGCCAGCAGCCAGGGACAGGGTTACGATGAGCAGTTCTTC

v_gene: TRBV18
d_gene: NA
j_gene: TRBJ1-1
abundance: NA
CDR3aa: CASSRTTVTGMTMNTEAFF
CDR3nt: TGTGCCAGCTCACGAACCACTGTGACAGGCATGACAATGAACACTGAAGCTTTCTTT